Listed below are T cell receptor beta chains from one sample, sequenced in a study of T cell responses to AZD1222 COVID-19 vaccine. Sequencing used immunoSEQ multiplex PCR; TCRdb keeps in-frame clones, though not all of them. The data hold some 150,000 clones, with nearly 95% observed a single time. This sample comprised peripheral blood, obtained on day 0 of AZD1222 vaccination. The source is an adult in good health. The CDR3 runs from the conserved cysteine through the conserved F or W. A D gene is named only where the DNA matches it firmly. Rows may omit the clone size; those that give it use once, few, many or a size class.

>TRBJ1-1|-|TRBV18|-
CASSRTVNTEAFF
TGTGCCAGCTCACGGACAGTGAACACTGAAGCTTTCTTT
>TRBJ2-1|-|TRBV7-9|-
CASSLVHHNEQFF
TGTGCCAGCAGCTTAGTACATCACAATGAGCAGTTCTTC
>TRBJ2-7|TRBD1|TRBV9|-
CASSKGQGTYEQYF
TGTGCCAGCAGCAAGGGACAGGGTACCTACGAGCAGTACTTC
>TRBJ1-1|-|TRBV28|-
CASWGTEAFF
TGTGCCAGCTGGGGCACTGAAGCTTTCTTT
>TRBJ1-1|-|TRBV15|-
CATSRGARNTEAFF
TGTGCCACCAGCCGGGGGGCGAGGAACACTGAAGCTTTCTTT
>TRBJ2-7|-|TRBV2|-
CASSRTDYEQYF
TGTGCCAGCTCGCGGACAGACTACGAGCAGTACTTC
>TRBJ1-1|-|TRBV7-3|-
CASSLRGSTEAFF
TGTGCCAGCAGCTTACGGGGGAGCACTGAAGCTTTCTTT
>TRBJ2-7|TRBD1|TRBV6-5|few
CASSWTGGASYEQYF
TGTGCCAGCAGTTGGACAGGGGGCGCATCCTACGAGCAGTACTTC
>TRBJ1-2|-|TRBV7-9|-
CASSVFREPKNYGYTF
TGTGCCAGCAGCGTATTCAGGGAGCCCAAGAACTATGGCTACACCTTC
>TRBJ1-2|TRBD1|TRBV12-3/TRBV12-4|-
CASSFTRGHGYTF
TGTGCCAGCAGTTTCACCAGGGGGCACGGCTACACCTTC
>TRBJ2-7|-|TRBV4-2|-
CASSHPYRDKDYEQYF
TGTGCCAGCAGCCACCCTTACCGGGACAAAGACTACGAGCAGTACTTC
>TRBJ2-3|TRBD1|TRBV5-1|-
CASSMGQGADTQYF
TGCGCCAGCAGCATGGGACAGGGGGCGGATACGCAGTATTTT
>TRBJ2-3|TRBD1|TRBV6-2/TRBV6-3|-
CASSYSSGQGSTDTQYF
TGTGCCAGCAGTTACTCTTCGGGACAGGGGTCCACAGATACGCAGTATTTT